This TCR beta chain stems from a study of memory CD4+ T cells and cytomegalovirus serostatus. The sort gate was single viable CD3+CD4+CD8-CD45RO+ cells for memory CD4+ T cells. Serostatus was set by detecting CMV pp150, pp28, p38, p52 IgG. CD4+ T cells were isolated by positive magnetic selection. Regarding this clone: No antigen is known for it.

Study results and limitations: Suggested: most of the CMV-linked TCR signature lies in CD4+ memory cells. CMV serostatus prediction reached median AUC approximately 0.95, or 0.91 with US-trained model.

Profiled with immunoSEQ multiplex PCR; TCRdb holds only in-frame clones, not every one. The table has tens of thousands of clones, more than 75% seen once; the top ten hold about 0.79%. Trimming removed 6 bases from V and 0 bases from J, with 15 bases in between. The CDR3 spans 17 residues. Per the germline V gene, CDR1 is SGHTA and CDR2 is FQGTGA. The chain couples TRBV7-3 to TRBJ2-6; D is unclear. The sequence was collected from an adult in good health and CMV-seronegative. Sequenced: memory CD4+ T cells from blood. The CDR3 DNA sequence: TGTGCCAGCAGTCAAGACCTTATTAGCTCTGGGGCCAACGTCCTGACTTTC. Protein: CASSQDLISSGANVLTF.